A single sample gave rise to the 9 T cell receptor beta chains below, sequenced in a study of cytomegalovirus exposure and HLA in healthy donors. The PCR employed 60 Vbeta primers together with 13 Jbeta primers. Libraries were prepared by immunoSEQ multiplex PCR; TCRdb keeps only in-frame clonotypes and omits some of them. The table for this sample gives 50,000 to 70,000 clones. The sample comprised PBMCs. Receptor source: a woman between 18 and 30 years old in good health and CMV-seronegative.

The V gene is TRBV5-6, the J gene TRBJ1-2, with D uncertain. Trimming pared 0 bases from V and 4 bases from J, leaving 10 bases between. CDR1 and CDR2 from the germline V gene are SGHDT and YYEEEE. The CDR3 runs 14 residues. CDR3 in amino acids: CASSLGSVFYGYTF. The CDR3 nucleotides are TGTGCCAGCAGCTTGGGGTCAGTTTTCTATGGCTACACCTTC.

This chain links TRBV23-1 with TRBJ1-1, with D uncertain. TRBV23-1 is an ORF for which the function is uncertain. V was clipped by 8 bases and J by 8 bases, with 6 bases between them. The CDR3 extends over 9 amino acids. CDR3 amino acids: CASPVEAFF. In nucleotides, the CDR3 is TGCGCCAGCCCCGTGGAAGCTTTCTTT.

CDR3 DNA sequence: TGTGCCAGCAGCGTAGCATGGACTAGCGGGAGGGAGCAGTTCTTC. It yields the protein CASSVAWTSGREQFF. The chain is built from TRBV9 and TRBJ2-1, with 14 positions matching TRBD2. This CDR3 region has 15 residues. Germline-derived CDR1 and CDR2 are SGDLS and YYNGEE. Unmatched junction bases numbered 3, after V lost 0 bases and J lost 10 bases. Together with reference TRBV9 and TRBJ2-1, the CDR3 gives the full variable domain: DSGVTQTPKHLITATGQRVTLRCSPRSGDLSVYWYQQSLDQGLQFLIQYYNGEERAKGNILERFSAQQFPDLHSELNLSSLELGDSALYFCASSVAWTSGREQFFGPGTRLTVL.

The rearrangement links TRBV29-1 to TRBJ2-1; unclear D gene. This CDR3 is 11 amino acids long. Deletions cut 6 bases from V and 8 bases from J, with 11 bases between. Per the germline V gene, CDR1 is SQVTM and CDR2 is ANQGSEA. CDR3 nucleotides: TGCAGCGTCTCGTACTGGTATGAGCAGTTCTTC. As protein: CSVSYWYEQFF.

The V call is TRBV10-1, the J call TRBJ1-6; tentatively, D is TRBD1 (6 bases). V lost 4 bases, J lost 7 bases, and 8 bases lay in between. CDR1 is WNHNN, CDR2 SYGVQD, per germline (reference sequence). This CDR3 comprises 13 residues. The CDR3 coding sequence is TGCGCCAGCAGTGCTACAGGGAATTCACCCCTCCACTTT. Protein sequence: CASSATGNSPLHF.

This chain links TRBV30 with TRBJ2-1; D perhaps matches TRBD2 (5 bases). CDR3 size: 15 residues. V was trimmed by 0 bases and J by 4 bases, leaving 13 bases between them. In germline, CDR1 is GTSNPN, CDR2 SVGIG (reference sequence). The CDR3 sequence is CAWSVRIAPYNEQFF. Here the CDR3 DNA reads TGTGCCTGGAGTGTCCGAATAGCGCCATACAATGAGCAGTTCTTC.

This sequence joins TRBV19 and TRBJ2-5; 11 bases fit TRBD1. The CDR3 has 17 amino acids. Germline lookup yields CDR1 LNHDA and CDR2 SQIVND (reference sequence). The J segment lost 5 bases and the V segment lost 5 bases, leaving 13 bases of the junction unmatched. CDR3 protein: CASSARTGGRRVETQYF. CDR3 coding DNA: TGTGCCAGTAGTGCCAGGACAGGGGGCAGGAGGGTGGAGACCCAGTACTTC.

The J gene is TRBJ2-7, the V gene TRBV6-1; maybe TRBD1 (5 bases). V shed 1 base and J shed 6 bases, with 25 bases lying between them. Germline lookup yields CDR1 MNHNS and CDR2 SASEGT. The CDR3 loop spans 18 amino acids. CDR3 in DNA: TGTGCCAGCAGTGAAGTGAAAGTGGTACAGGTTGTTCCCCTCGAGCAGTACTTC. Protein sequence: CASSEVKVVQVVPLEQYF.

The rearrangement joins TRBV6-5 to TRBJ2-2; TRBD2 matches 7 bases. Germline V gives CDR1 MNHEY, CDR2 SVGAGI. The V segment lost 8 bases and the J segment 0 bases; nucleotides outside the gene matches: 3. The CDR3 runs 14 residues. For the CDR3, the DNA is TGTGCCAGCGGAGGACTAGCGAACACCGGGGAGCTGTTTTTT. This gives the protein CASGGLANTGELFF.